This T cell receptor (beta chain) was obtained from a study of cytomegalovirus exposure and HLA in healthy donors. TCRdb's copy holds only in-frame clones and misses some; the assay was immunoSEQ multiplex PCR. The repertoire includes more than 300,000 clones, about nine tenths of them detected once, and 0.65% to 0.85% sits in the top ten. Trimming stripped 4 bases from V and 3 bases from J, with 9 bases between. Germline V gene sequence: CDR1 MNHEY, CDR2 SMNVEV (reference sequence). This CDR3 is 14 amino acids long. Worth noting for this clone: The target antigen is unknown.

Among the 90 to 150 subjects of the validation cohort, separate from the roughly 650-subject first cohort, were the donors. Study-wide points: CMV antigen specificity of a few CMV-associated chains was confirmed in vitro. Overall, about 160 TCR beta chains were annotated as cytomegalovirus-associated.

V and J are TRBV27 and TRBJ2-2; D perhaps matches TRBD2 (6 bases). This clonotype was sampled from a woman younger than 35 in good health and CMV-seronegative. The sequenced material came from PBMCs. CDR3 sequence: CASSWDSDTGELFF. CDR3 bases: TGTGCCAGCAGTTGGGACTCGGACACCGGGGAGCTGTTTTTT.